Below, one T cell receptor beta chain is given with its context. This clone appeared a few times. Its antigen is still unknown. Within one base of it there is no much larger clone, and no base qualities were kept. The data stem from a study of shared clonotypes between healthy human individuals (dated by TCRdb to 2020 to 2022). Regarding the study in general: Two women and a few men aged 18 to 49 years were included in the cohort. For each donor, CD4 naive and CD4 memory were each given three plates, CD8 naive was given two plates, and CD8 memory was given one plate. To estimate repertoire size and how much clonotype sharing occurs between individuals, the study deeply sequenced the blood TCR repertoires of five or six healthy adults. To increase sequencing depth and limit assay-specific biases, TCR repertoire library preparation and sequencing were carried out by different laboratories using diverse techniques. Per donor, leukapheresis produced somewhere between about 0.94 and 9 billion PBMCs. The paper's findings and limits, for the study overall: Sharing across several donors was observed for around 5% of naive CD4, over 3% of naive CD8, 2.3% of memory CD4, and roughly 0.4% of memory CD8 clonotypes. Compared with non-shared clonotypes, the clonotypes found in all four sorted-subset donors had higher generation probabilities. Naive subsets generally had larger estimated clonotype richness than memory subsets. Only blood was sampled, and tissue TCR repertoires likely differ from those in blood. Pairwise subsampling led to the expectation that sequencing depth would affect the degree of clonotype sharing among donors. Because the study included a small number of donors, the genetic and exposure-history diversity represented was limited. Even with the large sequencing depth, rarefaction of the sorted-subset datasets indicated that sequencing was incomplete.

Between the V and J ends, shortened by 4 bases and 7 bases respectively, the junction contains 14 bases. From the cysteine through the phenylalanine, the CDR3 covers 15 amino acids. The entry retains the CDR3 DNA only, 45 bases that are in frame from base 1. CDR1 and CDR2 (SNHLY, FYNNEI) derive from the germline V gene. The donors were healthy, HIV-negative adults with no recently reported acute infections or vaccinations. Every donor was a Caucasian adult residing in Nashville, Tennessee, USA. Magnetic negative selection was used to enrich CD4+ T cells, after which naive cells were positively selected on CD45RA and the negative fraction became the memory subset. After blood collection by leukapheresis, PBMCs were isolated using Ficoll-Histopaque density gradient centrifugation and then cryopreserved in the vapor phase of liquid nitrogen. Analytical flow cytometry was used to check the purity and quantity of every magnetically sorted T cell population. Genomic DNA was isolated from each sorted fraction and quantified by UV absorbance on a Nanodrop 2000c.

Using the deep immunoSEQ assay, TCR CDR3 regions were amplified from genomic DNA by multiplex PCR. Extracted genomic DNA from each cell subset was spread evenly across all wells of several immunoSEQ 96-well plates, with each plate serving as a replicate. Each replicate PCR for sorted subsets received about 210 ng genomic DNA, equal to roughly 30,000 T cell genomes. Purified libraries were quantified with a Qubit 3.0 fluorometer, sized on a Bioanalyzer 2100, and re-quantified with the KAPA Library Quantification kit. Every immunoSEQ 96-well plate was sequenced on a dedicated single-read 150-cycle Illumina NextSeq 550 flow cell. On the authors' methods: Because the immunoSEQ output held only junctional sequences and lacked quality scores, the filtering could not match the filtering applied to full-length reads. To assign V/J genes and CDR3, sequences were annotated using PyIR, a Python wrapper for IgBLAST v1.9, with IMGT germline references. Reads with weak V/J assignments (E-value above 1e-6), missing CDR3, stop codons, out-of-frame junctions, or ambiguous translated residues were removed. V3J clonotypes were defined as sequences sharing the same inferred V gene, J gene, and CDR3 amino acid sequence. To compute the percentage overlap between repertoires, the number of shared unique clonotypes was divided by the size of the smaller repertoire. RTK rarefaction, the Chao1 estimator, and Recon v2.1 estimates of unobserved clonotypes were used to assess repertoire richness. Generation probabilities were computed with OLGA for all TCRbeta clonotypes obtained by the gDNA method from several donors. TCRdb's version of the immuneACCESS table is confined to in-frame rearrangements and falls short of the full clone set. An unresolved V gene accounts for under half of the shortfall where checked; the remainder is of unknown origin. That table furnishes V, J and clone size, whereas the DNA furnished D and trimming. The sample profile shows millions of clones; roughly 94% of them were found once. Of the sample, more than 0.1% is held by the ten largest clones.

Specimen: naive CD4+ T cells sorted from blood. Read against the paper, the sample's cell subset or site label means: CD45RA+ positively selected. The TCR comes from a man aged 18 to 29 in good health. In this chain, TRBV2 is recombined with TRBJ1-6; matching of 6 bases hints at TRBD1 as the D gene. The CDR3 in this case is CASSVGGRGNSPLHF. The DNA sequence reads TGTGCCAGCAGTGTTGGGGGGCGAGGAAATTCACCCCTCCACTTT.